This TCR beta chain was identified in a study of cytomegalovirus exposure and HLA in healthy donors. Study conclusions and caveats: Among TCR beta chains, those listed as cytomegalovirus-associated numbered over 150. A few CMV-associated chains proved CMV antigen-specific in vitro.

Notes on this clone: Antigen: not known.

Germline CDR1 LNHDA, CDR2 SQIVND (reference sequence). This CDR3 spans 14 amino acids. V shed 6 bases and J 0 bases; nucleotides not matched to a gene: 2. The method was immunoSEQ multiplex PCR; TCRdb's version includes in-frame clones alone and lacks a portion of them. Here the sample spans about 65,000 clones, 85% to 95% being singletons. The TCR originated in a man younger than 35 in good health and CMV-seropositive. V and J are TRBV19 and TRBJ2-7; TRBD2 matches 10 bases. The material sequenced was PBMCs. Written as DNA, the CDR3 is TGTGCCAGTAGCCCTAGCGGGGGCTCCTACGAGCAGTACTTC. It specifies CASSPSGGSYEQYF. Full variable domain (missing parts from reference TRBV19 and TRBJ2-7): DGGITQSPKYLFRKEGQNVTLSCEQNLNHDAMYWYRQDPGQGLRLIYYSQIVNDFQKGDIAEGYSVSREKKESFPLTVTSAQKNPTAFYLCASSPSGGSYEQYFGPGTRLTVT.